These T cell receptor beta chains were read from a single sample in a study of blood T cell repertoires in COVID-19. Libraries were prepared by immunoSEQ multiplex PCR; TCRdb keeps only in-frame clonotypes and omits some of them. The data hold roughly 380,000 clones, with 89% observed a single time. Sequenced material: peripheral blood. These receptors were obtained from a woman aged 40 to 50 with COVID-19, enrolled during active disease. Each CDR3 is given with its conserved first and last residue. The D gene is left open where the match is weak. Part of the rows lack a size; the others show once, few, many or a class for expanded clones.

j_gene | v_gene | abundance | d_gene | CDR3aa | CDR3nt
TRBJ1-2 | TRBV20-1 | . | TRBD1 | CSASIPPGQGSGGYGYTF | TGCAGTGCTAGTATACCACCGGGACAGGGATCGGGCGGGTATGGCTACACCTTC
TRBJ1-3 | TRBV7-2 | . | TRBD1 | CASSSRQGSGNTIYF | TGTGCCAGCAGCTCGCGACAGGGCTCTGGAAACACCATATATTTT
TRBJ2-7 | TRBV5-1 | . | . | CASSLASTLEQYF | TGCGCCAGCAGCTTGGCTTCCACTCTCGAGCAGTACTTC
TRBJ1-4 | TRBV2 | . | TRBD1 | CASSPGQDEKLFF | TGTGCCAGCAGTCCAGGACAGGATGAAAAACTGTTTTTT
TRBJ1-6 | TRBV5-1 | . | . | CASSLDTDSPLHF | TGCGCCAGCAGCTTGGATACGGATTCACCCCTCCACTTT
TRBJ2-7 | TRBV2 | . | . | CASSDGAEQYF | TGTGCCAGCAGTGATGGGGCCGAGCAGTACTTC
TRBJ2-2 | TRBV28 | . | . | CASSSDRRYTGELFF | TGTGCCAGCAGTAGCGACCGTAGATACACCGGGGAGCTGTTTTTT
TRBJ1-3 | TRBV5-6 | . | . | CASSLYAGLSGNTIYF | TGTGCCAGCAGCTTGTATGCGGGGCTCTCTGGAAACACCATATATTTT
TRBJ2-7 | TRBV18 | once | TRBD1 | CASSLSGTASYEQYF | TGTGCCAGCTCACTATCCGGGACAGCCTCCTACGAGCAGTACTTC
TRBJ1-1 | TRBV19 | . | TRBD1 | CASKQGARLGAEAFF | TGTGCCAGTAAGCAGGGGGCGAGGCTGGGCGCTGAAGCTTTCTTT
TRBJ1-1 | TRBV6-5 | . | TRBD1 | CASRRTGEAFF | TGTGCCAGCAGGAGGACAGGGGAAGCTTTCTTT
TRBJ2-7 | TRBV2 | . | TRBD1 | CASGRDRQHEQYF | TGTGCCAGCGGTAGGGACAGGCAGCACGAGCAGTACTTC